Below are 25 T cell receptor beta chains sequenced from a single sample in a study of response to subunit inactivated influenza vaccine. Each CDR3 protein is one row after TCRdb ran MiXCR on the RT-PCR reads. The sample shows under 200,000 distinct CDR3 sequences, 11% of them seen only once. The sample was non-naive T cells sorted from PBMCs, taken roughly 47 days after vaccination. The receptors here all came from a man aged 50 to 59 who received an inactivated influenza vaccine.

This clonotype was seen more than once but under ten times. V is TRBV20-1 and J is TRBJ2-1; D may be TRBD1 (6 bases). Between the trimmed V and J ends, which lost 0 bases and 4 bases, there was a span of 10 bases. CDR3 length: 14 residues. Germline V lookup: CDR1 DFQATT, CDR2 SNEGSKA (reference sequence). The CDR3 protein is CSARDFRGYNEQFF. CDR3 in DNA: TGCAGTGCTAGAGATTTCAGGGGTTACAATGAGCAGTTCTTC.

This chain connects TRBV6-5 to TRBJ2-3, with 12 bases that match TRBD2. Germline CDR1 reads MNHEY; CDR2 reads SVGAGI. The CDR3 has 18 amino acids. V was pared by 0 bases and J by 8 bases, with 12 bases of the junction left unmatched. The CDR3: CASSYSLLAGGGGGTQYF. The CDR3 DNA sequence: TGTGCCAGCAGTTACTCGTTGCTAGCGGGGGGGGGAGGAGGTACGCAGTATTTT.

This clonotype was detected a few times. The chain employs TRBV3-1 and TRBJ1-5, with unresolved D. In germline, CDR1 is LGHDT, CDR2 YNNKEL (reference sequence). This CDR3 has 14 residues. V lost 2 bases and J lost 1, with 6 bases in between. This chain's CDR3 is CASSQRHSNQPQHF. Written as DNA, the CDR3 is TGTGCCAGCAGCCAAAGGCACAGCAATCAGCCCCAGCATTTT.

This clonotype was counted at least ten times. The V and J genes are TRBV6-2 or TRBV6-3 and TRBJ2-2; no clear D. The CDR3 totals 15 residues. Germline V gene lookup returns CDR1 MNHEY and CDR2 SVGEGT. V was trimmed by 1 base and J by 4 bases, leaving 10 bases between them. The CDR3 DNA is TGTGCCAGCAGTTACTTCTCCTCGACCACCGGGGAGCTGTTTTTT. This codes for CASSYFSSTTGELFF.

This clonotype has a count of ten or more. The V and J genes are TRBV20-1 and TRBJ2-2, with a possible D match to TRBD2 (5 bases). The CDR3 extends over 15 amino acids. Germline assignment: CDR1 DFQATT and CDR2 SNEGSKA (reference sequence). The germline V and J ends were trimmed by 4 bases and 0 bases, with 12 bases remaining between them. The CDR3 DNA follows: TGCAGTGCTACCCTTGGCGGGTCGAACACCGGGGAGCTGTTTTTT. Translation gives CSATLGGSNTGELFF.

This sequence joins TRBV7-9 and TRBJ2-1, with a weak D call TRBD2 (5 bases). Per the germline V gene, CDR1 is SEHNR and CDR2 is FQNEAQ (reference sequence). The V end was cut by 5 bases, the J end by 8 bases, with 16 bases between. This CDR3 region has 14 residues. The CDR3 nucleotides are TGTGCCAGCAGCCCCAGCGGCACAAGGGATGAGCAGTTCTTC. It translates to CASSPSGTRDEQFF. Combining the CDR3 with reference TRBV7-9 and TRBJ2-1 gives the whole variable domain DTGVSQNPRHKITKRGQNVTFRCDPISEHNRLYWYRQTLGQGPEFLTYFQNEAQLEKSRLLSDRFSAERPKGSFSTLEIQRTEQGDSAMYLCASSPSGTRDEQFFGPGTRLTVL.

The chain joins TRBV5-1 to TRBJ2-5; 11 bases are shared with TRBD2. CDR3 length equals 18 residues. Germline V lookup: CDR1 SGHRS, CDR2 YFSETQ. J gave up 2 bases and V 0 bases, and 9 bases lay outside the gene matches. CDR3 nucleotide sequence: TGCGCCAGCAGCTTGGTGGCTAGCGGGGGGATCATACAAGAGACCCAGTACTTC. It codes for CASSLVASGGIIQETQYF.

This clonotype was observed a handful of times. The chain recombines TRBV4-2 with TRBJ2-5; 12 bases align to TRBD2. Losses at the gene ends were 2 bases for V and 5 bases for J; bases not matched to a gene: 12. The CDR3 length is 18 residues. CDR1 is LGHNA and CDR2 is YNFKEQ in the germline V gene. The CDR3 coding sequence is TGTGCCAGCAGCCAATCCTCGACTAGCGGGAGAATAGGGGAGACCCAGTACTTC. Translating gives CASSQSSTSGRIGETQYF.

This clonotype was observed at least ten times. This chain connects TRBV4-3 to TRBJ1-3, with unresolved D. The CDR3 is 15 residues long. CDR1 is LGHNA and CDR2 is YSLEER in the germline V gene. V lost 4 bases to trimming and J lost 2 bases, with 12 bases between them. CDR3 DNA: TGCGCCAGCAGCCTCGGGCCGGGAACTGGAAACACCATATATTTT. It codes for CASSLGPGTGNTIYF.

The rearrangement links TRBV4-1 to TRBJ1-2, with 7 nucleotides matching TRBD1. CDR1 is MGHRA, CDR2 YSYEKL, per germline. The CDR3 runs to 14 residues. V shed 4 bases and J 3 bases; nucleotides not matched to a gene: 5. The CDR3 DNA follows: TGCGCCAGCAGCCCCGAACAGGGGTACTATGGCTACACCTTC. Amino acids: CASSPEQGYYGYTF.

Many counts were recorded for this clonotype. The chain recombines TRBV6-5 with TRBJ2-2; 8 positions match TRBD1. V shed 6 bases, J shed 6 bases, and the junction held 6 bases outside the gene matches. Germline V gives CDR1 MNHEY, CDR2 SVGAGI. The CDR3 spans 14 residues. For the CDR3, the DNA is TGTGCCAGCAGCCGCCGACAGGGGTCCGGGGAGCTGTTTTTT. Translation gives CASSRRQGSGELFF.

This clonotype has ten or more counts. The gene calls are TRBV12-3 or TRBV12-4 and TRBJ2-3, with D possibly being TRBD2 (5 bases). The length of the CDR3 is 14 residues. V was pared by 1 base and J by 6 bases, with 11 bases between. In nucleotides, the CDR3 is TGTGCCAGCAGTTTAGTAGTGGGAGTGGATACGCAGTATTTT. This gives the protein CASSLVVGVDTQYF.

The genes are TRBV6-1 and TRBJ2-3, with D unclear. Trimming shortened V by 8 bases and J by 2 bases, and 14 bases separated the two germline ends. CDR1 is MNHNS, CDR2 SASEGT, per germline. The CDR3 contains 14 residues. CDR3 loop: CASSWALDTDTQYF. The CDR3 nucleotides read TGTGCCAGCTCCTGGGCCTTAGACACAGATACGCAGTATTTT.

This clonotype was detected a few times. This rearrangement joins TRBV7-9 to TRBJ1-2; 7 bases map to TRBD1. Trimming cost V 4 bases and J 8 bases; bases outside gene matches: 4. The CDR3 runs 12 residues. Germline V gene sequence: CDR1 SEHNR, CDR2 FQNEAQ (reference sequence). In DNA form, the CDR3 reads TGTGCCAGCAGCTCCGGACAGGTGGGCTACACCTTC. Its translation: CASSSGQVGYTF.

This clonotype was counted a few times. The chain couples TRBV20-1 to TRBJ1-2; D gene ambiguous. Germline CDR1 reads DFQATT; CDR2 reads SNEGSKA (reference sequence). The CDR3 is made up of 12 amino acids. The V end lost 5 bases, the J end lost 2 bases, and 9 bases lay between the germline ends. The CDR3 nucleotides are TGCAGTGCTTCGACACAAAACTATGGCTACACCTTC. The encoded protein is CSASTQNYGYTF.

The V call is TRBV10-1, the J call TRBJ2-2; 11 bases align to TRBD2. The germline V gene encodes CDR1 WNHNN and CDR2 SYGVQD (reference sequence). The CDR3 runs to 18 residues. V gave up 5 bases and J gave up 7 bases; unmatched junction bases: 15. In nucleotides, the CDR3 is TGCGCCAGCAGTTACTCCGTACTAGCGGGGGTTACCATCGGGGAGCTGTTTTTT. It specifies CASSYSVLAGVTIGELFF.

The chain carries TRBV5-6 and TRBJ2-3, with unresolved D. The CDR3 extends over 14 amino acids. Germline CDR1 and CDR2: SGHDT and YYEEEE. V lost 6 bases and J lost 1, with 12 bases in between. CDR3 protein: CASNFGQGTDTQYF. In DNA form, the CDR3 reads TGTGCCAGCAACTTCGGGCAGGGCACAGATACGCAGTATTTT. Full variable domain (outside the CDR3, taken from reference TRBV5-6 and TRBJ2-3): DAGVTQSPTHLIKTRGQQVTLRCSPKSGHDTVSWYQQALGQGPQFIFQYYEEEERQRGNFPDRFSGHQFPNYSSELNVNALLLGDSALYLCASNFGQGTDTQYFGPGTRLTVL.

This clonotype was recorded at least ten times. The chain combines TRBV12-3 or TRBV12-4 with TRBJ2-7; possible D gene TRBD2, 5 bases. The CDR3 is 14 amino acids. Trimming took off 6 bases at V and 2 bases at J, with 14 bases between the two ends. CDR3: CASRRVGQAYEQYF. The CDR3, as DNA: TGTGCCAGCAGGCGGGTCGGGCAGGCCTACGAGCAGTACTTC.

The chain uses TRBV20-1 and TRBJ2-5, with 7 bases identical to TRBD2. The V gene's germline CDR1 is DFQATT and CDR2 SNEGSKA (reference sequence). V was clipped by 4 bases and J by 0 bases; unmatched bases: 11. This CDR3 contains 16 residues. CDR3 sequence (DNA): TGCAGTGCTATACCGAGACTAGCTCAGTACCAAGAGACCCAGTACTTC. This encodes CSAIPRLAQYQETQYF.

Here the CDR3 reads CASSLSFYEQYF. DNA for the CDR3: TGTGCCAGCAGTTTGAGTTTCTACGAGCAGTACTTC. The chain links TRBV6-2 or TRBV6-3 to TRBJ2-7; the D is unclear. V shed 4 bases and J shed 3 bases, with 7 bases lying between them. The CDR3 runs to 12 residues. CDR1 MNHEY and CDR2 SVGEGT come from the germline V gene.

This clonotype was counted between two and nine times. The V gene is TRBV7-2, the J gene TRBJ2-7, with 11 bases matching TRBD2. Germline V gene sequence: CDR1 SGHTA, CDR2 FQGNSA. This CDR3 contains 16 residues. V gave up 5 bases and J gave up 3 bases; unmatched junction bases: 9. The DNA for the CDR3 is TGTGCCAGCAGCACTAGACTAGCGGGAAAACACTACGAGCAGTACTTC. It translates to CASSTRLAGKHYEQYF.

The table lists this clonotype with many counts. The chain recombines TRBV20-1 with TRBJ2-3; the D gene is possibly TRBD2 (6 bases). Deletions cut 5 bases from V and 5 bases from J, with 17 bases between. Germline-derived CDR1 and CDR2 are DFQATT and SNEGSKA (reference sequence). The CDR3 length is 14 residues. The CDR3 loop is CSAPAGLMGDTQYF. The CDR3 DNA follows: TGCAGTGCTCCGGCGGGATTAATGGGAGATACGCAGTATTTT.

This clonotype was seen at least ten times. This chain uses TRBV24-1 with TRBJ2-5; D is undetermined. Germline CDR1 reads KGHDR; CDR2 reads SFDVKD. The CDR3 contains 13 residues. Trimming took off 7 bases at V and 5 bases at J, with 13 bases between the two ends. CDR3 nucleotide sequence: TGTGCCACCAGCCCCGATTGGGGTGAGACCCAGTACTTC. This sequence encodes CATSPDWGETQYF.

This clonotype has ten or more counts. This chain connects TRBV5-6 to TRBJ2-7, with D maybe TRBD1 (6 bases). The germline CDR1 and CDR2 sequences are SGHDT and YYEEEE. This CDR3 comprises 13 residues. Trimming pared 4 bases from V and 3 bases from J, leaving 11 bases between. CDR3: CASSGTPFYEQYF. DNA of the CDR3: TGTGCCAGCAGCGGGACACCCTTCTACGAGCAGTACTTC.

Regarding this clonotype: A junction end diverges from the germline sequence, so it may reflect a read error. The V gene is TRBV5-6, the J gene TRBJ2-1; tentative D call: TRBD1 (6 bases). Germline V gives CDR1 SGHDT, CDR2 YYEEEE. The CDR3 length is 13 residues. This CDR3 reads CACSLDRYNEQFF. The CDR3 DNA sequence: TGTGCCTGCAGCTTGGACAGATACAATGAGCAGTTCTTC.